This TCR beta chain is drawn from a study of blood T cell repertoires in COVID-19. Background on the study: Sites across the United States, Italy and Spain contributed samples from acute and convalescent COVID-19. The cDNA or gDNA used as material had been derived from T cells, B-cell-depleted T cells, or PBMCs.

Source study methods: By means of reference gene primer amplification, nucleated cell counts were estimated. The table came from immunoSEQ multiplex PCR; TCRdb's copy has only in-frame clones and leaves some out. V and J calls and clone size follow that table, whereas D and trimming were derived from the DNA. The sample has over 90,000 clones, approximately 86% seen once. This clone occurred a few times. In germline, CDR1 is SGDLS, CDR2 YYNGEE. V shed 0 bases and J shed 8 bases, with 2 bases lying between them. This CDR3 has 11 amino acids. Material: peripheral blood. V is TRBV9 and J is TRBJ2-2; D unresolved. The clonotype was recovered from a middle-aged man with active or convalescent COVID-19. CDR3 region: CASSVAGELFF. CDR3 sequence (DNA): TGTGCCAGCAGCGTAGCTGGGGAGCTGTTTTTT.